A selection of T cell receptor beta chains follows, all from one sample in a study of metastatic and nonmetastatic thyroid tumors. TCRdb redid the clone calls on the PCR reads using MiXCR. The data hold roughly 18,000 clones, with 34% observed a single time. Source material: tumor tissue. The receptors stem from a female donor with papillary thyroid cancer or a benign thyroid nodule (not recorded which). Some clones in this sample may be carry-over from other donors' samples. Both conserved end residues are part of each CDR3. Fields, in order: V gene, D gene, J gene, clone size, CDR3 protein, CDR3 DNA. A D gene is named only where the DNA matches it firmly. Part of the rows lack a size; the others show once, few, many or a class for expanded clones.

>TRBV7-2|-|TRBJ2-1|many
CASSLGEQFF
TGTGCCAGCAGCTTGGGTGAGCAGTTCTTC
>TRBV5-1|TRBD1|TRBJ2-1|once
CASSLGLGQGALEQFF
TGCGCCAGCAGCTTAGGCTTGGGACAGGGGGCGCTTGAGCAGTTCTTC
>TRBV6-2/TRBV6-3|TRBD1|TRBJ1-5|few
CASSYGDRAHQPQHF
TGTGCCAGCAGTTACGGGGACAGGGCGCATCAGCCCCAGCATTTT
>TRBV30|TRBD2|TRBJ2-1|medium-sized
CAWRGRDSYNEQFF
TGTGCCTGGAGGGGGAGGGACTCCTACAATGAGCAGTTCTTC
>TRBV6-1|-|TRBJ2-3|medium-sized
CASSLKGGRTDTQYF
TGTGCCAGCAGTTTAAAGGGCGGGCGCACAGATACGCAGTATTTT
>TRBV7-9|-|TRBJ2-1|medium-sized
CASSPGHYNEQFF
TGTGCCAGCAGCCCCGGGCACTACAATGAGCAGTTCTTC
>TRBV6-1|TRBD1|TRBJ1-2|few
CASSVTGGEGGYTF
TGTGCCAGCAGTGTAACAGGGGGCGAGGGGGGCTACACCTTC
>TRBV9|TRBD2|TRBJ2-3|-
CASSALAGGDSDTQYF
TGTGCCAGCAGCGCGCTAGCGGGGGGGGATTCAGATACGCAGTATTTT
>TRBV6-5|-|TRBJ1-2|few
CASSFDTTRITF
TGTGCCAGCAGTTTTGATACAACTAGGATCACCTTC
>TRBV28|TRBD1|TRBJ2-7|-
CASSSGTGVNSYEQYF
TGTGCCAGCAGCTCCGGGACAGGGGTCAACTCCTACGAGCAGTACTTC
>TRBV20-1|-|TRBJ1-1|medium-sized
CSARDMERGLGTEAFF
TGCAGTGCTAGAGATATGGAGCGGGGGTTGGGCACTGAAGCTTTCTTT
>TRBV19|TRBD1|TRBJ1-2|few
CASQRTGGANYGYTF
TGTGCCAGTCAACGGACAGGGGGCGCAAACTATGGCTACACCTTC
>TRBV20-1|-|TRBJ2-2|many
CSAVDSYTGELFF
TGCAGTGCTGTTGACAGTTACACCGGGGAGCTGTTTTTT
>TRBV28|-|TRBJ2-7|few
CASSPWGRAYEQYF
TGTGCCAGCAGCCCCTGGGGCCGAGCCTACGAGCAGTACTTC
>TRBV6-2/TRBV6-3|-|TRBJ1-1|medium-sized
CASSYYGNTEAFF
TGTGCCAGCAGTTACTATGGAAACACTGAAGCTTTCTTT
>TRBV12-3/TRBV12-4|-|TRBJ2-6|-
CASSGLGGANVLTF
TGTGCCAGCAGTGGCCTAGGTGGGGCCAACGTCCTGACTTTC
>TRBV20-1|-|TRBJ1-2|-
CSARGTNYGYTF
TGCAGTGCTAGAGGGACTAACTATGGCTACACCTTC
>TRBV18|-|TRBJ2-3|medium-sized
CASSPRRINTDTQYF
TGTGCCAGCTCACCACGTAGGATCAACACAGATACGCAGTATTTT
>TRBV6-1|TRBD1|TRBJ1-2|-
CASRPGGNYGYTF
TGTGCCAGCAGACCAGGGGGCAACTATGGCTACACCTTC
>TRBV6-5|TRBD1|TRBJ2-7|-
CASSSPHRGYEQYF
TGTGCCAGCAGTTCTCCCCACAGGGGGTACGAGCAGTACTTC
>TRBV7-3|TRBD1|TRBJ2-5|-
CASSTTPGQGDQETQYF
TGTGCCAGCAGCACCACACCGGGACAGGGGGACCAAGAGACCCAGTACTTC
>TRBV7-7|-|TRBJ1-4|-
CASSLVPGEKLFF
TGTGCTAGCAGCTTAGTCCCGGGGGAAAAACTGTTTTTT
>TRBV6-1|TRBD2|TRBJ2-3|many
CASSSSGRATDTQYF
TGTGCCAGCTCGAGTAGCGGGAGGGCCACAGATACGCAGTATTTT
>TRBV24-1|-|TRBJ2-1|large
CATSDLGAPSYNEQFF
TGTGCCACCAGTGATTTGGGAGCTCCCTCCTACAATGAGCAGTTCTTC
>TRBV6-1|TRBD2|TRBJ2-7|-
CASNLGTSGAYEQYF
TGTGCCAGCAATCTAGGGACTAGCGGTGCCTACGAGCAGTACTTC
>TRBV27|TRBD2|TRBJ2-1|few
CASSQGLHNEQFF
TGTGCCAGCAGTCAGGGACTACACAATGAGCAGTTCTTC
>TRBV5-1|TRBD1|TRBJ1-2|medium-sized
CASSWGDYTGGGYGYTF
TGCGCCAGCAGCTGGGGCGATTATACAGGGGGCGGTTATGGCTACACCTTC
>TRBV6-1|-|TRBJ1-2|-
CASSPRTVLYTF
TGTGCCAGCAGTCCCCGGACGGTGCTCTACACCTTC
>TRBV2|TRBD2|TRBJ2-7|few
CASISAGGTTTGQYF
TGTGCCAGCATCTCAGCGGGAGGAACCACTACGGGGCAGTACTTC
>TRBV7-2|TRBD1|TRBJ1-1|medium-sized
CASSRRDSRDTEAFF
TGTGCCAGCAGCCGAAGGGACAGCCGGGACACTGAAGCTTTCTTT
>TRBV7-7|TRBD2|TRBJ2-2|-
CASSLTNLAGVTGELFF
TGTGCCAGCAGCTTAACAAACCTAGCGGGAGTCACCGGGGAGCTGTTTTTT
>TRBV20-1|TRBD2|TRBJ2-1|-
CSAPVAGGAYNEQFF
TGCAGTGCCCCCGTAGCGGGGGGAGCCTACAATGAGCAGTTCTTC
>TRBV11-1|-|TRBJ2-1|-
CASSLPTGTPYNEQFF
TGTGCCAGCAGCTTACCAACAGGGACCCCCTACAATGAGCAGTTCTTC
>TRBV11-2|-|TRBJ2-7|few
CASSLFRTASYEQYF
TGTGCCAGCAGCTTATTTAGGACAGCCTCCTACGAGCAGTACTTC
>TRBV6-1|TRBD2|TRBJ2-7|few
CASSNSGRYEQYF
TGTGCCAGCAGTAACAGCGGGAGGTACGAGCAGTACTTC
>TRBV7-9|-|TRBJ2-1|many
CASSWGFGNEQFF
TGTGCCAGCAGCTGGGGCTTCGGCAATGAGCAGTTCTTC
>TRBV6-2/TRBV6-3|TRBD2|TRBJ2-5|-
CASRVSSGRETQYF
TGTGCCAGCAGAGTGTCTAGCGGGAGGGAGACCCAGTACTTC
>TRBV10-1|-|TRBJ2-7|-
CASSKDTLDSYKQYF
TGCGCCAGCAGTAAGGACACTCTAGACTCCTACAAGCAGTACTTC
>TRBV6-1|-|TRBJ1-1|few
CASSLWTAGGTGTEAFF
TGTGCCAGCAGCCTTTGGACGGCGGGTGGCACGGGCACTGAAGCTTTCTTT
>TRBV6-5|-|TRBJ2-7|many
CASSYSDRGEQYF
TGTGCCAGCAGTTACTCCGACCGGGGGGAGCAGTACTTC
>TRBV10-2|-|TRBJ2-7|few
CTSSGDNSYEQYF
TGCACCAGCAGTGGGGACAATTCCTACGAGCAGTACTTC
>TRBV28|-|TRBJ1-2|medium-sized
CASSLSIGSLKGYTF
TGTGCCAGCAGTTTAAGTATAGGTTCCCTTAAGGGCTACACCTTC
>TRBV2|-|TRBJ1-2|few
CASDPGSNYGYTF
TGTGCCAGCGACCCGGGTTCTAACTATGGCTACACCTTC
>TRBV6-9|TRBD1|TRBJ1-5|few
CASSYYRDRGGQPQHF
TGTGCCAGCAGTTATTACCGGGACAGGGGTGGGCAGCCCCAGCATTTT
>TRBV5-1|-|TRBJ2-5|many
CASSLAAGTETQYF
TGCGCCAGCAGCTTGGCCGCAGGGACCGAGACCCAGTACTTC
>TRBV24-1|-|TRBJ2-2|many
CATSERPDGELFF
TGTGCCACCAGTGAGAGGCCCGACGGGGAGCTGTTTTTT
>TRBV28|-|TRBJ1-1|medium-sized
CASSRIVTEAFF
TGTGCCAGCAGTCGGATAGTCACTGAAGCTTTCTTT
>TRBV2|-|TRBJ2-7|-
CASGGSGPYGQYF
TGTGCCAGCGGGGGTTCCGGGCCCTACGGGCAGTACTTC
>TRBV6-1|TRBD1|TRBJ2-2|-
CASRDPGQWVGELFF
TGTGCCAGCAGGGATCCGGGACAGTGGGTCGGGGAGCTGTTTTTT
>TRBV12-3/TRBV12-4|-|TRBJ1-2|-
CASSLEGAGYTF
TGTGCCAGCAGTTTAGAGGGAGCTGGCTACACCTTC
>TRBV6-1|-|TRBJ1-6|-
CASSEASVNSPLHF
TGTGCCAGCAGTGAAGCCAGTGTAAATTCACCCCTCCACTTT
>TRBV6-1|-|TRBJ1-3|few
CVSRAGPAGNTIYF
TGTGTCAGCCGGGCAGGGCCGGCTGGAAACACCATATATTTC
>TRBV27|TRBD1|TRBJ2-7|few
CASSPRDRDHEQYF
TGTGCCAGCAGTCCCCGGGACAGGGACCACGAGCAGTACTTC
>TRBV11-2|-|TRBJ1-5|-
CASSLGVREGQPQHF
TGTGCCAGCAGCTTAGGCGTTAGGGAGGGTCAGCCCCAGCATTTT
>TRBV28|TRBD1|TRBJ1-2|-
CASTMTGNYGYTF
TGTGCCAGCACTATGACAGGGAACTATGGCTACACCTTC